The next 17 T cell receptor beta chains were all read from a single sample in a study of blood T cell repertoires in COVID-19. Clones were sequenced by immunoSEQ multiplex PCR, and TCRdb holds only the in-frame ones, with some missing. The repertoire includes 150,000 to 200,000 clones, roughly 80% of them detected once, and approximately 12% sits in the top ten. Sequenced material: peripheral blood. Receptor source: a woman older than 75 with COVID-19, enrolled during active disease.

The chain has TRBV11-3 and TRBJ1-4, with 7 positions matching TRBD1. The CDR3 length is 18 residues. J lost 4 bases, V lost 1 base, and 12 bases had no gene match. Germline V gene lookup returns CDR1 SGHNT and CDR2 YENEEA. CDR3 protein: CASSLVWDSTRLNEKLFF. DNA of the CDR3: TGTGCCAGCAGCTTAGTTTGGGACAGTACGAGACTTAATGAAAAACTGTTTTTT.

The CDR3 loop is CASSTGGGGRTQYF. In DNA form, the CDR3 reads TGTGCCAGCAGTACTGGCGGGGGGGGGCGGACCCAGTACTTC. This chain links TRBV2 with TRBJ2-5; 9 nucleotides match TRBD2. Trimming at V came to 5 bases and at J to 7 bases, leaving 8 bases not matched to a gene. The CDR3 totals 14 residues. The germline gives CDR1 SNHLY, CDR2 FYNNEI.

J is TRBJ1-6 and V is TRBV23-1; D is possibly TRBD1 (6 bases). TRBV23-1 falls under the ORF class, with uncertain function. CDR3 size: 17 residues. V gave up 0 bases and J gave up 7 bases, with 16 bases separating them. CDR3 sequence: CASSQSKSGRGNSPLHF. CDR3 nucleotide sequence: TGCGCCAGCAGTCAATCCAAGTCAGGCAGGGGCAATTCACCCCTCCACTTT.

The CDR3 loop is CASSIETGPKDSPLHF. CDR3 bases: TGTGCCAGTAGTATCGAAACAGGGCCAAAGGACTCACCCCTCCACTTT. This rearrangement joins TRBV19 to TRBJ1-6; a weak D match, TRBD1 (6 bases). V shed 3 bases and J shed 10 bases, with 19 bases lying between them. The CDR3 spans 16 residues. CDR1 is LNHDA and CDR2 is SQIVND in the germline V gene (reference sequence).

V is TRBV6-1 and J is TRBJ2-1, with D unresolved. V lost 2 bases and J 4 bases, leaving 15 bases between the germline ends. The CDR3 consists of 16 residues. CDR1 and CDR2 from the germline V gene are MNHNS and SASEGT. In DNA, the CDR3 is TGTGCCAGCAGTGAATTTGGCCTGGGCAGATACAATGAGCAGTTCTTC. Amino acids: CASSEFGLGRYNEQFF.

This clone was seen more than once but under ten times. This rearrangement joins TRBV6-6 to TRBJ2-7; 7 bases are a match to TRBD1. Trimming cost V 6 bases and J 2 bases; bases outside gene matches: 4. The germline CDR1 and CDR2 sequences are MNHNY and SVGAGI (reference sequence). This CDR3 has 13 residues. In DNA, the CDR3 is TGTGCCAGCAGGACCGGGACAGCCTACGAGCAGTACTTC. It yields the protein CASRTGTAYEQYF.

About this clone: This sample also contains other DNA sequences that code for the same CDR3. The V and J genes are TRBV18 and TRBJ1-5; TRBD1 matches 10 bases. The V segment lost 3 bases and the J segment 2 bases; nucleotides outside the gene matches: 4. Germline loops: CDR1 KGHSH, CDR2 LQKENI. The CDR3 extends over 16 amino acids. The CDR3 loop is CASSPSGTGGNQPQHF. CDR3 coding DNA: TGTGCCAGCTCACCCTCCGGGACAGGGGGCAATCAGCCCCAGCATTTT.

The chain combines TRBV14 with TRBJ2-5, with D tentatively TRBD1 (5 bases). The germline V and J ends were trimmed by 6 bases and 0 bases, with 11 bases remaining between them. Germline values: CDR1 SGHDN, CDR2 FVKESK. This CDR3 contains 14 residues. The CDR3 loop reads CASRLDTYQETQYF. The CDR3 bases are TGTGCCAGCAGACTGGACACGTACCAAGAGACCCAGTACTTC.

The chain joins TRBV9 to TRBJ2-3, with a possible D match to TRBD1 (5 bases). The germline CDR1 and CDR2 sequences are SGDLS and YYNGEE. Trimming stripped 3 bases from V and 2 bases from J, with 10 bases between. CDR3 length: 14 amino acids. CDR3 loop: CASSAQGYTDTQYF. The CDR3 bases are TGTGCCAGCAGCGCTCAGGGTTACACAGATACGCAGTATTTT.

This chain's CDR3 is CASSSPSRVAGELFF. The CDR3 DNA is TGTGCCAGCAGTTCCCCTTCCCGCGTCGCCGGGGAGCTGTTTTTT. This sequence joins TRBV28 and TRBJ2-2; D ambiguous. Germline V gene data show CDR1 as MDHEN and CDR2 as SYDVKM. V was shortened by 4 bases and J by 6 bases, with 15 bases between the two germline ends. This CDR3 contains 15 residues.

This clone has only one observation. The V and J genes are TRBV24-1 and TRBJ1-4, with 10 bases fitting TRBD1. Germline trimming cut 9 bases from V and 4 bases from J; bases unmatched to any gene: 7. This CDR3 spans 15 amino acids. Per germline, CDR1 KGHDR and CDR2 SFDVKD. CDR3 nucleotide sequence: TGTGCCACCTCACCTGGGACAGGGGATAATGAAAAACTGTTTTTT. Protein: CATSPGTGDNEKLFF.

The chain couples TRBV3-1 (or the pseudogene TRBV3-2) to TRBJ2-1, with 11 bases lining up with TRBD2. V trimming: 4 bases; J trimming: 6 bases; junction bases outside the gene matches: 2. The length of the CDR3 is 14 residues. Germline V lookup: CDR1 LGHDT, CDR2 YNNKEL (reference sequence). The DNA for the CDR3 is TGTGCCAGCAGCCGGCTAGCGGGAGGCAATGAGCAGTTCTTC. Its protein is CASSRLAGGNEQFF.

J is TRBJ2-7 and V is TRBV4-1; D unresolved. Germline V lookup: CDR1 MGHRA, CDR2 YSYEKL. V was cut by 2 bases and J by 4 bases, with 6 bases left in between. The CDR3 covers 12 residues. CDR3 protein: CASSQNGYEQYF. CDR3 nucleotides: TGCGCCAGCAGCCAAAACGGGTACGAGCAGTACTTC.

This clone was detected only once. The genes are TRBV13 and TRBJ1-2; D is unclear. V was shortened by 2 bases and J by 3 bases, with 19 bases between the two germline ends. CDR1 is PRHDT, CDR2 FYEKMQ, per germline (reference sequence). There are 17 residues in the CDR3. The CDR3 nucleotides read TGTGCCAGCAGCTTAACTGGTTGGGGAGCCCCCTACTATGGCTACACCTTC. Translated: CASSLTGWGAPYYGYTF.

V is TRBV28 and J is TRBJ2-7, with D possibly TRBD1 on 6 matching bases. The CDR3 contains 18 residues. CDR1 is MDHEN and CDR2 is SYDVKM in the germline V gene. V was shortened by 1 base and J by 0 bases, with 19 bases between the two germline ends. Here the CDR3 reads CASSLSRTDSSYSYEQYF. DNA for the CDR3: TGTGCCAGCAGTTTATCCCGGACAGACTCTTCATACTCCTACGAGCAGTACTTC.

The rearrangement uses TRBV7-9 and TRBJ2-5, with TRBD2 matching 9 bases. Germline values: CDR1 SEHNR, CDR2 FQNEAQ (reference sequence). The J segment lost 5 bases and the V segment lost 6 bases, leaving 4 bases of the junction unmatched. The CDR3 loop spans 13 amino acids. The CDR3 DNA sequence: TGTGCCAGCAGTCCTAGCGGGGCGGAGACCCAGTACTTC. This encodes CASSPSGAETQYF.

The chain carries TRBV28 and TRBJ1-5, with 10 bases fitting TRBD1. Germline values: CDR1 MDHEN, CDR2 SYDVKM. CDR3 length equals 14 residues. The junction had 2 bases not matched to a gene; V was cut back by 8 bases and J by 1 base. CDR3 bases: TGTGCCAGCGACAGGGGGCTGAGCAATCAGCCCCAGCATTTT. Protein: CASDRGLSNQPQHF.